One T cell receptor beta chain is described in this entry. The antigen remains unidentified. Libraries were prepared by immunoSEQ multiplex PCR; TCRdb keeps only in-frame clonotypes and omits some of them. The repertoire holds 140,000 to 150,000 clones, with around 92% as singletons. The entry originates in a study of T cell responses to AZD1222 COVID-19 vaccine. The study's findings and limits: With two AZD1222 doses given, Spike-specific TCR breadth and depth both rose. Repertoires were collected only later (after the peak T cell response had occurred).

This receptor was obtained from an adult who received the AZD1222 COVID-19 vaccine. Specimen: peripheral blood, collected 28 days after the second AZD1222 dose.

The CDR3 bases are TGTGCCAGCAGCTTGGGACTTTTCGAGCAGTACTTC. The encoded protein is CASSLGLFEQYF. The gene calls are TRBV5-5 and TRBJ2-7; D is unclear. Germline V gene sequence: CDR1 SGHKS, CDR2 YYEKEE (reference sequence). This CDR3 is built from 12 residues. Trimming removed 0 bases at V and 6 bases at J, with 7 bases between.